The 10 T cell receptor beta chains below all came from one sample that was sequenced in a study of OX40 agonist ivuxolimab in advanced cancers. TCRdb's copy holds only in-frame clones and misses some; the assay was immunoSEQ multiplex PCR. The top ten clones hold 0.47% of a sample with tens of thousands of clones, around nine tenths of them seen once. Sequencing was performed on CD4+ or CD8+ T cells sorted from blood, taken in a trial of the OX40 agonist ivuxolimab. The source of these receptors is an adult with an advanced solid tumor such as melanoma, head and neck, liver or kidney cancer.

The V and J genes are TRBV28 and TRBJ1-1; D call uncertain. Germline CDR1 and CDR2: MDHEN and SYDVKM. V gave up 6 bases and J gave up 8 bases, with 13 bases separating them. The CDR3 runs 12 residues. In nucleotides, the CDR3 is TGTGCCAGCAGCACCACGAGATTGGAAGCTTTCTTT. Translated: CASSTTRLEAFF.

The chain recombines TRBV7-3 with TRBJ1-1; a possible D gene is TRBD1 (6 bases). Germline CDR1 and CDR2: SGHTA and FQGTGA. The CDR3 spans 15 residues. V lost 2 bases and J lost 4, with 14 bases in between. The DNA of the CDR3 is TGTGCCAGCAGCTTATCATCGACAGGTACCACTGAAGCTTTCTTT. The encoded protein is CASSLSSTGTTEAFF.

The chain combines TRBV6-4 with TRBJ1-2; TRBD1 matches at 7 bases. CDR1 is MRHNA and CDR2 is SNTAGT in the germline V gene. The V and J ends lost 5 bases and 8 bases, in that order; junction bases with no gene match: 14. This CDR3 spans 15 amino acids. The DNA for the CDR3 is TGTGCCAGCAGTCCGGTACAGGGGAATTTCGGCGGCTACACCTTC. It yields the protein CASSPVQGNFGGYTF.

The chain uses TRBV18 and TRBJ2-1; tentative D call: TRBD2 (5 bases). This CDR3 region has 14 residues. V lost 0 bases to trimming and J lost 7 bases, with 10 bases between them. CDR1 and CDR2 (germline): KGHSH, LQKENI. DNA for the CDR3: TGTGCCAGCTCACCACCGAATTCGGGGAATGAGCAGTTCTTC. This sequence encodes CASSPPNSGNEQFF.

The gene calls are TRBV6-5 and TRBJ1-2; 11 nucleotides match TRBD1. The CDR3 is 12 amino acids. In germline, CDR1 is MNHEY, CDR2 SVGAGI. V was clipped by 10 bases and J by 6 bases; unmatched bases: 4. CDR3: CAIRTGGHGYTF. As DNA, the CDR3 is TGTGCCATTCGGACAGGGGGCCATGGCTACACCTTC.

The CDR3 DNA reads as TGTGCCAGCAGCACCCTGACAGGGGCGAACACTGAAGCTTTCTTT. It yields the protein CASSTLTGANTEAFF. This chain uses TRBV9 with TRBJ1-1; TRBD1 matches 8 bases. The CDR3 consists of 15 residues. Germline assignment: CDR1 SGDLS and CDR2 YYNGEE. V lost 4 bases to trimming and J lost 1 base; unmatched junction nucleotides: 6.

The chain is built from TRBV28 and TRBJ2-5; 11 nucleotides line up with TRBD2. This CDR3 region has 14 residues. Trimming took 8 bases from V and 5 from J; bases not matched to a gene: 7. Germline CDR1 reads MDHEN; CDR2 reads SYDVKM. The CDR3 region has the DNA TGTGCCAGCGGAGTTAGCGGGGGGGCGGAGACCCAGTACTTC. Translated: CASGVSGGAETQYF.

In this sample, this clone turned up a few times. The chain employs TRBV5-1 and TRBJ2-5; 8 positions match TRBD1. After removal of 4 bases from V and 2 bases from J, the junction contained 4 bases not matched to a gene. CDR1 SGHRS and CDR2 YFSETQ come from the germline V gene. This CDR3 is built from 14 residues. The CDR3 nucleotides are TGCGCCAGCAGCAGCCGACAGGGGCAAGAGACCCAGTACTTC. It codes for CASSSRQGQETQYF.

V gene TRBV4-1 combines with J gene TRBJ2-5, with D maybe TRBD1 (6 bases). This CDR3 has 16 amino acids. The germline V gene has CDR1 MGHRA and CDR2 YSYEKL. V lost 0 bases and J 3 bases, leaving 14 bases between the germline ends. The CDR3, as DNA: TGCGCCAGCAGCCAAGATCTAGGGGCAGGGGAAGAGACCCAGTACTTC. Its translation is CASSQDLGAGEETQYF.

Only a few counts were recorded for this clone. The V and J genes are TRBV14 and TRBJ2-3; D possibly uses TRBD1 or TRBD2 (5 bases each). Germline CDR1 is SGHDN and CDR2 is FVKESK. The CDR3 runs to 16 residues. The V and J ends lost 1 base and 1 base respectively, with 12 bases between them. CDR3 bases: TGTGCCAGCAGCCAAGGAGCTACGGGGCGCACAGATACGCAGTATTTT. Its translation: CASSQGATGRTDTQYF.